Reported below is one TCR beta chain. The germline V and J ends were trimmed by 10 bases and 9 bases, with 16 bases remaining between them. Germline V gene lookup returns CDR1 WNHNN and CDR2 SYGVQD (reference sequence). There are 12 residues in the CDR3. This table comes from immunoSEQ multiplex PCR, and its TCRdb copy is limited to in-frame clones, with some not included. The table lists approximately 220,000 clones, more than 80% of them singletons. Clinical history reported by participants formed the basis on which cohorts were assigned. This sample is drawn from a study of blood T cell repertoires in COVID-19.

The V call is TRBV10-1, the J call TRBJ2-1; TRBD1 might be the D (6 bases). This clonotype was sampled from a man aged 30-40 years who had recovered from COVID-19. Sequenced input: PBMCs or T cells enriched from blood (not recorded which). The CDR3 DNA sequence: TGCGCCACCAAGGGGGAGAGCGGTGAGCAGTTCTTC. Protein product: CATKGESGEQFF.